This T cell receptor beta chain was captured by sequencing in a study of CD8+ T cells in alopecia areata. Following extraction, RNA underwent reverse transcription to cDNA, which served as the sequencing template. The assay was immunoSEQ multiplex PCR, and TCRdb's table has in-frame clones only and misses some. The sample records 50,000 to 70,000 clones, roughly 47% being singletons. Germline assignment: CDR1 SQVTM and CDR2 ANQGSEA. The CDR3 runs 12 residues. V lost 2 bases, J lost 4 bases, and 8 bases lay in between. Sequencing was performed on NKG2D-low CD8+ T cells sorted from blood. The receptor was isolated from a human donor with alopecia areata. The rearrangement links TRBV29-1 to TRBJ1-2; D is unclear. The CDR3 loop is CSVEREGYGYTF. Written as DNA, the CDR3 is TGCAGCGTTGAAAGGGAGGGCTATGGCTACACCTTC.